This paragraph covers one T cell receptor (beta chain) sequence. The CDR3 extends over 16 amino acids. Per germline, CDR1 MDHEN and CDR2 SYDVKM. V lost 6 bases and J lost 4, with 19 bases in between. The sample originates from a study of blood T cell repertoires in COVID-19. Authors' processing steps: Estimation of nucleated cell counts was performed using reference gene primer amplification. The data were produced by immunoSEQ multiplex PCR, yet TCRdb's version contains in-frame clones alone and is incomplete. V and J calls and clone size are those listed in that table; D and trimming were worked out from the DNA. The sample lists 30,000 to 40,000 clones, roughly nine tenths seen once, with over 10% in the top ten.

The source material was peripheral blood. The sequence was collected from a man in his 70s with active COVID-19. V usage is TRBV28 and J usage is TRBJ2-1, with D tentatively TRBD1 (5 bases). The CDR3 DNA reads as TGTGCCAGCAGCGAAACAGGACGGCGCCCGTACAATGAGCAGTTCTTC. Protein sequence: CASSETGRRPYNEQFF.